A selection of T cell receptor beta chains follows, all from one sample in a study of T cells in localized non-small cell lung cancer. Method: immunoSEQ multiplex PCR; TCRdb's copy keeps in-frame clones and lacks some. The sample holds some 140,000 clones, about 90% seen once. The starting material was peripheral blood, obtained before any cancer treatment. The receptors were sampled from an older female donor with stage I lung adenocarcinoma. Both conserved end residues are part of each CDR3. The D gene is left open where the match is weak. Expanded clones are given a class, and other clones once, few, many or no size at all.

v_gene: TRBV28
j_gene: TRBJ1-6
abundance: -
d_gene: TRBD1
CDR3nt: TGTGCCAGCACGAGGACAGGGCTCTATAATTCACCCCTCCACTTT
CDR3aa: CASTRTGLYNSPLHF

v_gene: TRBV27
j_gene: TRBJ2-5
abundance: -
d_gene: TRBD2
CDR3nt: TGTGCCAGCAGTCCCCTTGGCGCGGGAGTGAGGGAGACCCAGTACTTC
CDR3aa: CASSPLGAGVRETQYF

v_gene: TRBV14
j_gene: TRBJ2-5
abundance: -
d_gene: -
CDR3nt: TGTGCCAGCAGCCAAGCTGGCGGGGAGACCCAGTACTTC
CDR3aa: CASSQAGGETQYF

v_gene: TRBV5-1
j_gene: TRBJ1-3
abundance: -
d_gene: -
CDR3nt: TGCGCCAGCAGCTTGGCAGGGAGCGAAAACACCATATATTTT
CDR3aa: CASSLAGSENTIYF

v_gene: TRBV27
j_gene: TRBJ2-7
abundance: once
d_gene: TRBD2
CDR3nt: TGTGCCAGCAGTTTATCGGCGGGAGTCTCCTACGAGCAGTACTTC
CDR3aa: CASSLSAGVSYEQYF

v_gene: TRBV5-8
j_gene: TRBJ1-5
abundance: -
d_gene: -
CDR3nt: TGTGCCAGCGGACATACAACAAATCAGCCCCAGCATTTT
CDR3aa: CASGHTTNQPQHF

v_gene: TRBV27
j_gene: TRBJ2-7
abundance: once
d_gene: -
CDR3nt: TGTGCCAGCAGTTTGGGGGGTCGGGGCGGCGAGCAGTACTTC
CDR3aa: CASSLGGRGGEQYF

v_gene: TRBV9
j_gene: TRBJ2-1
abundance: -
d_gene: TRBD2
CDR3nt: TGTGCCAGCAGCGTAGGAGGGCTAGCGGGAAGGCAGTTCTTC
CDR3aa: CASSVGGLAGRQFF

v_gene: TRBV5-4
j_gene: TRBJ2-3
abundance: once
d_gene: TRBD2
CDR3nt: TGTGCCAGCAGCCTGACGGGAGGTGACGCAGATACGCAGTATTTT
CDR3aa: CASSLTGGDADTQYF

v_gene: TRBV18
j_gene: TRBJ2-6
abundance: -
d_gene: -
CDR3nt: TGTGCCAGCTCACCACTTCAGGTTACGTGGGCCAACGTCCTGACTTTC
CDR3aa: CASSPLQVTWANVLTF

v_gene: TRBV30
j_gene: TRBJ2-1
abundance: -
d_gene: -
CDR3nt: TGTGCCTGGAGTGTAAATCCCAGCGTCTCTGAGCAGTTCTTC
CDR3aa: CAWSVNPSVSEQFF

v_gene: TRBV6-5
j_gene: TRBJ1-5
abundance: -
d_gene: TRBD1
CDR3nt: TGTGCCAGCGCCCGGGACAGGGATAGCAATCAGCCCCAGCATTTT
CDR3aa: CASARDRDSNQPQHF

v_gene: TRBV6-6
j_gene: TRBJ2-1
abundance: -
d_gene: -
CDR3nt: TGTGCCAGCTCTTCTCCCGGGTCCTACAATGAGCAGTTCTTC
CDR3aa: CASSSPGSYNEQFF

v_gene: TRBV9
j_gene: TRBJ2-2
abundance: -
d_gene: -
CDR3nt: TGTGCCAGCAGCGTACAGGGTAGGACCGGGGAGCTGTTTTTT
CDR3aa: CASSVQGRTGELFF

v_gene: TRBV7-9
j_gene: TRBJ2-2
abundance: -
d_gene: TRBD1
CDR3nt: TGTGCCAGCAGCCCGGCGGACAGGGGGAACACCGGGGAGCTGTTTTTT
CDR3aa: CASSPADRGNTGELFF

v_gene: TRBV7-9
j_gene: TRBJ2-6
abundance: once
d_gene: -
CDR3nt: TGTGCCAGCAGCCCTACTCAACTCCTCGCTGGGGCCAACGTCCTGACTTTC
CDR3aa: CASSPTQLLAGANVLTF

v_gene: TRBV10-3
j_gene: TRBJ1-5
abundance: -
d_gene: -
CDR3nt: TGTGCCATCAGTGACCCCAAGAATCAGCCCCAGCATTTT
CDR3aa: CAISDPKNQPQHF

v_gene: TRBV6-4
j_gene: TRBJ2-3
abundance: -
d_gene: TRBD2
CDR3nt: TGTGCCAGCAGTGTAAGGGGAGGGACAGATACGCAGTATTTT
CDR3aa: CASSVRGGTDTQYF

v_gene: TRBV5-1
j_gene: TRBJ2-2
abundance: once
d_gene: TRBD1
CDR3nt: TGCGCCAGCAGCTCCTGGACAGGGGGCACCGGGGAGCTGTTTTTT
CDR3aa: CASSSWTGGTGELFF

v_gene: TRBV7-3
j_gene: TRBJ2-1
abundance: -
d_gene: TRBD2
CDR3nt: TGTGCCAGCAGCTTATCAGGGACTAGCGGGCTCAGGATCTACAATGAGCAGTTCTTC
CDR3aa: CASSLSGTSGLRIYNEQFF

v_gene: TRBV9
j_gene: TRBJ2-4
abundance: -
d_gene: TRBD2
CDR3nt: TGTGCCAGCAGCGTTCATGCTAGCGGGGCCAAAAACATTCAGTACTTC
CDR3aa: CASSVHASGAKNIQYF

v_gene: TRBV28
j_gene: TRBJ1-5
abundance: once
d_gene: -
CDR3nt: TGTGCCAGCAGTCCCCCAGGGAACAATCAGCCCCAGCATTTT
CDR3aa: CASSPPGNNQPQHF

v_gene: TRBV5-1
j_gene: TRBJ2-7
abundance: -
d_gene: -
CDR3nt: TGCGCCAGCAGCCCCCAGGGACCGCGCGAGCAGTACTTC
CDR3aa: CASSPQGPREQYF

v_gene: TRBV28
j_gene: TRBJ2-7
abundance: -
d_gene: -
CDR3nt: TGTGCCAGCAGATCACAGGGAGCGGGGATGACCTACGAGCAGTACTTC
CDR3aa: CASRSQGAGMTYEQYF

v_gene: TRBV5-1
j_gene: TRBJ2-1
abundance: -
d_gene: -
CDR3nt: TGCGCCAGCAGCTACGGACAAGGAAGCTCCTACAATGAGCAGTTCTTC
CDR3aa: CASSYGQGSSYNEQFF

v_gene: TRBV6-5
j_gene: TRBJ2-3
abundance: -
d_gene: TRBD2
CDR3nt: TGTGCCAGCAGTAAACTAGCGGGAGTGGGTACGCAGTATTTT
CDR3aa: CASSKLAGVGTQYF

v_gene: TRBV6-5
j_gene: TRBJ2-1
abundance: -
d_gene: TRBD1
CDR3nt: TGTGCCAGCAGTTTGTTGGACAGGGGCTCCTACAATGAGCAGTTCTTC
CDR3aa: CASSLLDRGSYNEQFF

v_gene: TRBV9
j_gene: TRBJ2-7
abundance: -
d_gene: TRBD2
CDR3nt: TGTGCCAGCAGCGTAGTAGCGGGAGGGCCCCCAACCTTC
CDR3aa: CASSVVAGGPPTF

v_gene: TRBV18
j_gene: TRBJ2-5
abundance: -
d_gene: TRBD1
CDR3nt: TGTGCCAGCTCACCAGGGACAGGGGGACCCGAGACCCAGTACTTC
CDR3aa: CASSPGTGGPETQYF

v_gene: TRBV29-1
j_gene: TRBJ2-1
abundance: -
d_gene: TRBD1
CDR3nt: TGCAGCGTTGAACAGGGGGTCCTTGCTTACAATGAGCAGTTCTTC
CDR3aa: CSVEQGVLAYNEQFF

v_gene: TRBV28
j_gene: TRBJ1-2
abundance: few
d_gene: -
CDR3nt: TGTGCCAGCAGTTTGTTCAACTCTATCTCGAACTATGGCTACACCTTC
CDR3aa: CASSLFNSISNYGYTF

v_gene: TRBV6-5
j_gene: TRBJ2-2
abundance: -
d_gene: TRBD2
CDR3nt: TGTGCCAGCAGTTACAATCAGCGGGAGGTCACCGGGGAGCTGTTTTTT
CDR3aa: CASSYNQREVTGELFF

v_gene: TRBV9
j_gene: TRBJ2-2
abundance: -
d_gene: -
CDR3nt: TGTGCCAGCAGCCCAATTGCCGGGGAGCTGTTTTTT
CDR3aa: CASSPIAGELFF

v_gene: TRBV9
j_gene: TRBJ2-1
abundance: -
d_gene: TRBD2
CDR3nt: TGTGCCAGCAGCGTAAGAAGCGGGAGGGCCGCAAATGAGCAGTTCTTC
CDR3aa: CASSVRSGRAANEQFF

v_gene: TRBV10-1
j_gene: TRBJ2-1
abundance: once
d_gene: TRBD2
CDR3nt: TGCGCCAGCAGCTTACAGCGGGAGTATGAGCAGTTCTTC
CDR3aa: CASSLQREYEQFF

v_gene: TRBV30
j_gene: TRBJ2-1
abundance: once
d_gene: TRBD2
CDR3nt: TGTGCCTGGAGTAAAACCGGACTAGCGGGTACCAGCTCCTACAATGAGCAGTTCTTC
CDR3aa: CAWSKTGLAGTSSYNEQFF

v_gene: TRBV6-1
j_gene: TRBJ2-1
abundance: few
d_gene: TRBD2
CDR3nt: TGTGCCAGCAGTGTTAGGCGGGAGAATGAGCAGTTCTTC
CDR3aa: CASSVRRENEQFF

v_gene: TRBV7-9
j_gene: TRBJ2-3
abundance: -
d_gene: -
CDR3nt: TGTGCCAGCAGCCACGGGACCATTGGCACAGATACGCAGTATTTT
CDR3aa: CASSHGTIGTDTQYF

v_gene: TRBV5-1
j_gene: TRBJ2-3
abundance: -
d_gene: TRBD2
CDR3nt: TGCGCCAGCGTCGGGTTTGCGGGAGTGGGAGATACGCAGTATTTT
CDR3aa: CASVGFAGVGDTQYF

v_gene: TRBV2
j_gene: TRBJ1-1
abundance: -
d_gene: -
CDR3nt: TGTGCCAGCAGTAAGGACAGGAACACTGAAGCTTTCTTT
CDR3aa: CASSKDRNTEAFF

v_gene: TRBV11-3
j_gene: TRBJ2-7
abundance: -
d_gene: TRBD2
CDR3nt: TGTGCCAGCAGCTTAGGAGAGGGGCAGGGACTAAAATACGAGCAGTACTTC
CDR3aa: CASSLGEGQGLKYEQYF

v_gene: TRBV15
j_gene: TRBJ2-2
abundance: -
d_gene: TRBD1
CDR3nt: TGTGCCACCAGCAAGGACAGGGGGCGCGGGACCGGGGAGCTGTTTTTT
CDR3aa: CATSKDRGRGTGELFF

v_gene: TRBV20-1
j_gene: TRBJ2-7
abundance: -
d_gene: -
CDR3nt: TGCAGTGCTAGGGACCTCTACGAGCAGTACTTC
CDR3aa: CSARDLYEQYF

v_gene: TRBV28
j_gene: TRBJ1-5
abundance: -
d_gene: TRBD1
CDR3nt: TGTGCCAGCAGTCCCAGACAGGGAAGTACCAATCAGCCCCAGCATTTT
CDR3aa: CASSPRQGSTNQPQHF

v_gene: TRBV7-3
j_gene: TRBJ2-1
abundance: many
d_gene: -
CDR3nt: TGTGCCAGCGGGATAGCGACCAATGAGCAGTTCTTC
CDR3aa: CASGIATNEQFF

v_gene: TRBV14
j_gene: TRBJ2-3
abundance: -
d_gene: TRBD2
CDR3nt: TGTGCCAGCAGCCGGAAACTAGCGGGAGTGTGGCCAGATACGCAGTATTTT
CDR3aa: CASSRKLAGVWPDTQYF

v_gene: TRBV7-8
j_gene: TRBJ2-1
abundance: -
d_gene: TRBD2
CDR3nt: TGTGCCAGCAGGAAGACTCCCGGGACTAGCTTCAGAGTGAAGCAGTTCTTC
CDR3aa: CASRKTPGTSFRVKQFF

v_gene: TRBV28
j_gene: TRBJ2-7
abundance: few
d_gene: -
CDR3nt: TGTGCCAGCAGGGGGAATTTCTACGAGCAGTACTTC
CDR3aa: CASRGNFYEQYF

v_gene: TRBV7-2
j_gene: TRBJ1-4
abundance: -
d_gene: -
CDR3nt: TGTGCCAGCAGCGGAACAGGGAGGAATGAAAAACTGTTTTTT
CDR3aa: CASSGTGRNEKLFF

v_gene: TRBV18
j_gene: TRBJ2-3
abundance: -
d_gene: -
CDR3nt: TGTGCCAGCTCACCTTACTCTGGCACAGATACGCAGTATTTT
CDR3aa: CASSPYSGTDTQYF

v_gene: TRBV20-1
j_gene: TRBJ1-5
abundance: -
d_gene: -
CDR3nt: TGCAGTGTAGGTCAGCCCCAGCATTTT
CDR3aa: CSVGQPQHF

v_gene: TRBV4-1
j_gene: TRBJ1-2
abundance: -
d_gene: TRBD1
CDR3nt: TGCGCCAGCAGCCAAGCAACAGGGGGCTCTGGCTACACCTTC
CDR3aa: CASSQATGGSGYTF

v_gene: TRBV9
j_gene: TRBJ2-5
abundance: -
d_gene: TRBD2
CDR3nt: TGTGCCAGCAGCGTCAGACTAGCTGAGGGAGAGACCCAGTACTTC
CDR3aa: CASSVRLAEGETQYF

v_gene: TRBV28
j_gene: TRBJ2-2
abundance: few
d_gene: TRBD2
CDR3nt: TGTGCCAGCAGTTTACCCCCGGGACTAGGGGCAACCGGGGAGCTGTTTTTT
CDR3aa: CASSLPPGLGATGELFF

v_gene: TRBV7-2
j_gene: TRBJ2-1
abundance: -
d_gene: -
CDR3nt: TGTGCCAGCAGCCGCTCCCCGCTGCCTTACAATGAGCAGTTCTTC
CDR3aa: CASSRSPLPYNEQFF

v_gene: TRBV6-1
j_gene: TRBJ1-2
abundance: -
d_gene: -
CDR3nt: TGTGCCAGCAGTGACTTCTATGGCTACACCTTC
CDR3aa: CASSDFYGYTF

v_gene: TRBV10-2
j_gene: TRBJ2-2
abundance: once
d_gene: -
CDR3nt: TGCGCCAGCAGTGAACTGCTACTAGGAGGCGTCGACACCGGGGAGCTGTTTTTT
CDR3aa: CASSELLLGGVDTGELFF